This T cell receptor (beta chain) is drawn from a study of T cell repertoires in cytomegalovirus infection. CDR3 size: 12 residues. In germline, CDR1 is DFQATT, CDR2 SNEGSKA (reference sequence). V lost 5 bases and J 11 bases, leaving 18 bases between the germline ends. TCRdb re-called the reads with MiXCR, one entry per CDR3 protein. The sample carries roughly 300,000 distinct CDR3 sequences, more than 8% recorded once. V and J are TRBV20-1 and TRBJ1-1; D is ambiguous. The receptor was derived from a human donor in good health (CMV status not recorded). Some clones in this sample may be carry-over from other donors' samples. Specimen: PBMCs. The DNA for the CDR3 is TGCAGTGCTTTCCCTCGAGGCCGGACGGCTTTCTTT. Encoded protein: CSAFPRGRTAFF.